The rows below give T cell receptor beta chains drawn from one sample of a study of shared clonotypes between healthy human individuals. Profiling relied on immunoSEQ multiplex PCR, and the TCRdb table lists in-frame clones only, not all of them. The top ten clones hold roughly 0.15% of a sample with approximately 2.5 million clones, more than 90% of them seen once. The sample comprised naive CD4+ T cells sorted from blood. The source of these receptors is a man aged 18 to 35 in good health. Both conserved end residues are part of each CDR3. The order of the fields is J gene, V gene, clone size, CDR3 protein. Size tells how often a clone was seen (once, few, many) or the class of an expanded clone, and some rows leave it out.

>TRBJ1-4|TRBV15|-
CATSREREVEKLFF
>TRBJ2-1|TRBV5-1|-
CASSLNNEQFF
>TRBJ1-6|TRBV30|-
CAWSLSGAFVNSPLHF
>TRBJ2-7|TRBV18|-
CASSPGRGLVWYEQYF
>TRBJ1-2|TRBV4-1|-
CASSQAEVGAYYYGYTF
>TRBJ2-7|TRBV30|-
CAWSVLTTYEQYF
>TRBJ2-7|TRBV5-1|-
CASSSGQGYEQYF
>TRBJ2-7|TRBV6-5|-
CASSVSGHRTYEQYF
>TRBJ1-4|TRBV30|once
CAYSQDEKLFF
>TRBJ2-5|TRBV5-1|-
CASSGGQGKAETQYF
>TRBJ2-5|TRBV7-7|-
CASSSRGVGETQYF
>TRBJ2-3|TRBV29-1|-
CSAAGGRVDTQYF
>TRBJ2-1|TRBV30|-
CASASGTYNEQFF
>TRBJ2-2|TRBV21-1|-
CASSKGVTGNVGELFF
>TRBJ1-2|TRBV19|-
CASSTGVTRAGGYTF
>TRBJ2-5|TRBV7-9|-
CASSLELGFGTQETQYF